This record concerns one TCR beta chain sequence. The sample is drawn from a study of blood T cell repertoires in COVID-19. Study at large: Spain, Italy and the United States supplied samples that represented acute and convalescent COVID-19. The cDNA or gDNA used as material had been derived from T cells, B-cell-depleted T cells, or PBMCs.

This CDR3 region has 15 residues. The V end lost 7 bases, the J end lost 5 bases, and 21 bases lay between the germline ends. CDR1 is MDHEN and CDR2 is SYDVKM in the germline V gene. Authors' processing steps: Counts of nucleated cells, estimated from reference gene primer amplification, were obtained. Clones were read by immunoSEQ multiplex PCR, and TCRdb kept only the in-frame ones, dropping some. V and J calls plus clone size are reproduced from that table; the DNA served to infer D and trimming. The sample holds about 75,000 clones; 65% to 90% are singletons and the top ten take about 22%. Sequenced: peripheral blood. The TCR sequence derives from a woman aged 50 to 65 with acute or convalescent COVID-19. This chain links TRBV28 with TRBJ2-7, with D tentatively TRBD1 (6 bases). The CDR3 here is CASTILKGVPHEQYF. Written as DNA, the CDR3 is TGTGCCAGCACTATACTTAAGGGGGTCCCCCACGAGCAGTACTTC. Full variable domain (remainder filled in from reference TRBV28 and TRBJ2-7): DVKVTQSSRYLVKRTGEKVFLECVQDMDHENMFWYRQDPGLGLRLIYFSYDVKMKEKGDIPEGYSVSREKKERFSLILESASTNQTSMYLCASTILKGVPHEQYFGPGTRLTVT.